This TCR beta chain was retrieved from a study of T-cell memory formation after mild COVID-19 (dated by TCRdb to the early 2020s). Broadly, across the study: TCR sequence clusters from the two donors were largely donor specific. In a couple of donors, T-cell clones that expanded and contracted after mild COVID-19 were tracked by sequencing TCRalpha and TCRbeta repertoires over time. The cohort comprised two young, previously healthy adult volunteers, one female and one male. On the study overall, not on this receptor specifically: Contracting CD4+ clones turned up mainly in the CM and EM memory subsets, whereas EMRA was where CD8+ clones were enriched. Balanced CD4/CD8 phenotypes were observed for clones contracting from day 15 to 85, whereas a bias towards CD4+ was observed for a second wave of clones expanding from day 15 to 37. The detection of some responding clones in pre-infection memory suggests that pre-existing cross-reactive memory T cells joined the SARS-CoV-2 response. Whether the second-wave clones peaking on day 37 were SARS-CoV-2 specific was not confirmed. Only two mild cases were covered in the study, and larger cohorts including severe cases with pre-infection samples were considered necessary.

The germline V gene supplies CDR1 MNHEY and CDR2 SVGEGT. V and J are trimmed by 4 bases and 2 bases, and the gene matches miss 10 bases of the junction. The CDR3 sequence holds 16 residues, the cysteine and phenylalanine included. The kept DNA is CDR3 alone, 48 bases in frame from the first base. Sequenced using an Illumina NovaSeq 6000. cDNA libraries for TCRalpha and TCRbeta were prepared by 5'RACE using constant-segment primers, with sample barcodes and unique molecular identifiers added. RNA was extracted from every sample with Trizol reagent. Amplification of the libraries took two PCR steps, and the second step added a second sample barcode plus Illumina TruSeq adapters. The libraries were sequenced on an Illumina NovaSeq using 2 x 150 bp paired-end reads. Processing in the source paper ran as follows. Reads were demultiplexed and collapsed into UMI-guided consensus sequences with migec v1.2.7. Using mixcr v2.1.11, UMI consensuses were aligned to TRA and TRB V and J templates and then assembled into clonotypes. Clonotypes were classified as expanded or contracted when called significant by both edgeR and NoisET, with noise models trained on biological replicates. For edgeR calls, the cutoffs were a false discovery rate-adjusted p below 0.01 and a log2 fold-change threshold of 1. PCA with hierarchical clustering of max-normalized trajectories of the 1000 most abundant clonotypes was used as exploratory dynamics analysis. Each responding clone was given a CD4 or CD8 phenotype based on the CD4+ and CD8+ repertoires, which had been sequenced separately. TCRdb applied fastp at Q25 and MiXCR to the public reads, then kept only in-frame beta chains. Each record represents a unique CDR3 protein, reported with the most common genes and DNA among its rows. The V and J calls were not made by the authors but by TCRdb's processing. Across this sample there are around 200,000 distinct CDR3 sequences, with over 9.5% seen only once. Of the sample, around 2.9% falls within the top ten clones.

Remarks on this clonotype: Its antigen remains undetermined. Base qualities are not provided; no much larger clone lies one nucleotide away.

Ficoll-Paque density gradient centrifugation was used to isolate PBMCs. Sequences were obtained from PBMCs or a T cell subset sorted from them (not recorded which). The clonotype was recovered from a man in his late teens or twenties who had mild COVID-19 (a few samples of this study predate the infection). The sample titles of this study are shuffled in the database, so cell type and time point are left out; the donor was told from shared clones. The V and J segments used are TRBV6-2 or TRBV6-3 and TRBJ2-7; 8 central nucleotides agree with TRBD2. The nucleotide sequence is given as TGTGCCAGCAGTTCCCCCTGGAGCGGGAGCCCCTACGAGCAGTACTTC. The resulting protein is CASSSPWSGSPYEQYF.